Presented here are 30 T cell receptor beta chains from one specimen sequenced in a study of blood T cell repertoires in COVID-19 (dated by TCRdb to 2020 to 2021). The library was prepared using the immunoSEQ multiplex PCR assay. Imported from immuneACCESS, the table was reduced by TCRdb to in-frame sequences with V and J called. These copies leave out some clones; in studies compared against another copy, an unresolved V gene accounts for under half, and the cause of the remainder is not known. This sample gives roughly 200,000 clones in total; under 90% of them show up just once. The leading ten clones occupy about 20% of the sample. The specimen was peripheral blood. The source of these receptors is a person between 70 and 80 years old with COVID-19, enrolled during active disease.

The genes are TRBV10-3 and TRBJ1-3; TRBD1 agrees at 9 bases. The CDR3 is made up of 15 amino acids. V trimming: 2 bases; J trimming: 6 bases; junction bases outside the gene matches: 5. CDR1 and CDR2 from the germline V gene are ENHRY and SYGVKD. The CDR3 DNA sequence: TGTGCCATCAGTGAGATTAGGACAGGGGAAAACACCATATATTTT. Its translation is CAISEIRTGENTIYF.

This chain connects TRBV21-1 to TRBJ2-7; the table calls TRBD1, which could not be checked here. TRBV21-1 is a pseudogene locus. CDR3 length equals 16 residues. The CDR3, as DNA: TGTGCCAGCAGCAAGTGGGAGAAGGGACAGGGTCACGAGCAGTACTTC. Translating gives CASSKWEKGQGHEQYF.

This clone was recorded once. CDR3 DNA: TGTGCCATCTCGCAGGCGGGACTGAACACTGAAGCTTTCTTT. It specifies CAISQAGLNTEAFF. The chain uses TRBV7-2 and TRBJ1-1, with D possibly being TRBD1 (5 bases). Trimming shortened V by 10 bases and J by 0 bases, and 15 bases separated the two germline ends. The germline CDR1 and CDR2 sequences are SGHTA and FQGNSA. The CDR3 is made up of 14 amino acids.

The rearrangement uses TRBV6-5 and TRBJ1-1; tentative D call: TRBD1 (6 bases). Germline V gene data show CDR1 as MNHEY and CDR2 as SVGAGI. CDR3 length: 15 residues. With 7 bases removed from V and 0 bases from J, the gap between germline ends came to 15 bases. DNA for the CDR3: TGTGCCAGCATCTCGTCCGGGGGGCTGAACACTGAAGCTTTCTTT. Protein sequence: CASISSGGLNTEAFF.

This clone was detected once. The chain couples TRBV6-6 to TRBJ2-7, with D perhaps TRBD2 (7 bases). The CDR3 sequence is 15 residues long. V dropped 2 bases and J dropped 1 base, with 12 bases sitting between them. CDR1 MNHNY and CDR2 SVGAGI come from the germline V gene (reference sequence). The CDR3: CASSYKGGLSYEQYF. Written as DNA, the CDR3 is TGTGCCAGCAGTTACAAGGGGGGGCTTTCCTACGAGCAGTACTTC.

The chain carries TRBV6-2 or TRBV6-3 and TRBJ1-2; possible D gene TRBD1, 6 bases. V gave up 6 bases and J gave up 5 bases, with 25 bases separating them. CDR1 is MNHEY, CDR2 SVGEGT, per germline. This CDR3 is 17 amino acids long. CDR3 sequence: CASSRRPGQPRGYGYTF. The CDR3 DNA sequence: TGTGCCAGCAGCCGCCGCCCGGGACAACCCCGAGGGTATGGCTACACCTTC.

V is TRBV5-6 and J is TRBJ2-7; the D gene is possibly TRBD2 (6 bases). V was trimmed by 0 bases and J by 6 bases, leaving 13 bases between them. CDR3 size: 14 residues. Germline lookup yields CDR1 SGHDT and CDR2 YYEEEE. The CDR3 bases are TGTGCCAGCAGCTTGGATGGGGGACTTGGCGAGCAGTACTTC. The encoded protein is CASSLDGGLGEQYF.

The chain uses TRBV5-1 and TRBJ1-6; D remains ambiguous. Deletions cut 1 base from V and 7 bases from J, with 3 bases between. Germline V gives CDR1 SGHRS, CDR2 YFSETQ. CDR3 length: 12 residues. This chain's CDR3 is CASSLTNSPLHF. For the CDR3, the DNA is TGCGCCAGCAGCTTGACAAATTCACCCCTCCACTTT.

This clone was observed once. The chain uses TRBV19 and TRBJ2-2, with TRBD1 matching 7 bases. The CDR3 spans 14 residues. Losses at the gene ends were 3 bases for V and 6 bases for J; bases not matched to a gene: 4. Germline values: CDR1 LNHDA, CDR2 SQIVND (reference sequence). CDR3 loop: CASSILGGPGELFF. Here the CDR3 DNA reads TGTGCCAGTAGTATTTTAGGGGGCCCCGGGGAGCTGTTTTTT.

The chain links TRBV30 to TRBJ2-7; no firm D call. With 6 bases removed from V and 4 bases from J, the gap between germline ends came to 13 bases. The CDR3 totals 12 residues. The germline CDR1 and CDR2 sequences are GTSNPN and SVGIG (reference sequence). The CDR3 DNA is TGTGCCTGTTCTAACGGAGTTTACGAGCAGTACTTC. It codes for CACSNGVYEQYF.

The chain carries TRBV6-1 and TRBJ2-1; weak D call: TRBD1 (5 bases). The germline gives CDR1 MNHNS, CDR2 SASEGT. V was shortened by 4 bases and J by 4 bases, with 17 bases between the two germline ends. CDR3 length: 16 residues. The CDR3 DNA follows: TGTGCCAGCAGTGCCAAGGCAGGGCAGGCATACAATGAGCAGTTCTTC. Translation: CASSAKAGQAYNEQFF.

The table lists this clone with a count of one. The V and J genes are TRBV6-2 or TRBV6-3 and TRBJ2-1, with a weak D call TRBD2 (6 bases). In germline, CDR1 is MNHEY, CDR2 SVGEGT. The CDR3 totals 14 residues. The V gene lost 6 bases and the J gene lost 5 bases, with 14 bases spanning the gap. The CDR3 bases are TGTGCCAGCAGCGGGGGAGGCCCACACAATGAGCAGTTCTTC. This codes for CASSGGGPHNEQFF.

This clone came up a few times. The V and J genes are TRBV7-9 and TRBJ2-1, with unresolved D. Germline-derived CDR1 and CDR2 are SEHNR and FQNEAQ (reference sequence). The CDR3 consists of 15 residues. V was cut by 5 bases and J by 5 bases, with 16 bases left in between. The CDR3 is CASSPSKADNNEQFF. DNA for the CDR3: TGTGCCAGCAGCCCTTCCAAAGCCGATAACAATGAGCAGTTCTTC.

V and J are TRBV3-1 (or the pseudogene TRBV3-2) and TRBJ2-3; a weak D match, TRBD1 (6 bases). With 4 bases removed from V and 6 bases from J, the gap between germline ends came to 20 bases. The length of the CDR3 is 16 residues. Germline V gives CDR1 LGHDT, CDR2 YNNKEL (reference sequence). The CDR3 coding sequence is TGTGCCAGCAGCCCCGCTCCCATCAGGGGTTCCGATACGCAGTATTTT. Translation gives CASSPAPIRGSDTQYF.

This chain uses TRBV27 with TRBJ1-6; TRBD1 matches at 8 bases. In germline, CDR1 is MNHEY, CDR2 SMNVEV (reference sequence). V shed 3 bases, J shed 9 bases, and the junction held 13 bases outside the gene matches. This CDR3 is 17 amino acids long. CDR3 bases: TGTGCCAGCAGTTTCGGGGTCAGGGACAGGCCTCTTTCACCCCTCCACTTT. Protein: CASSFGVRDRPLSPLHF.

The CDR3 region has the DNA TGTGCCAGCAGCCAATCGAGCGCCGAGCAGTTCTTC. This codes for CASSQSSAEQFF. The V call is TRBV3-1 (or the pseudogene TRBV3-2), the J call TRBJ2-1; D unresolved. Per germline, CDR1 LGHDT and CDR2 YNNKEL (reference sequence). This CDR3 is 12 amino acids long. The V end lost 2 bases, the J end lost 10 bases, and 9 bases lay between the germline ends.

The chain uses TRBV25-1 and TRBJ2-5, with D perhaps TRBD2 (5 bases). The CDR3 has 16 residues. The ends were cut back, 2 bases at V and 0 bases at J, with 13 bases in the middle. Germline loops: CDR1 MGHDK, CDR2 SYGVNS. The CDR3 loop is CASSEPADGNQETQYF. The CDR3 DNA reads TGTGCCAGCAGTGAACCCGCGGACGGGAACCAAGAGACCCAGTACTTC.

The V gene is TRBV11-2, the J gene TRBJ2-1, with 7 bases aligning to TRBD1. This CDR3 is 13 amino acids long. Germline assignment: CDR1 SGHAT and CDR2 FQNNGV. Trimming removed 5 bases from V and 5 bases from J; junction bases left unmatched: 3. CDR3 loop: CASSRGTDNEQFF. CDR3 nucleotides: TGTGCCAGCAGCCGAGGGACAGACAATGAGCAGTTCTTC.

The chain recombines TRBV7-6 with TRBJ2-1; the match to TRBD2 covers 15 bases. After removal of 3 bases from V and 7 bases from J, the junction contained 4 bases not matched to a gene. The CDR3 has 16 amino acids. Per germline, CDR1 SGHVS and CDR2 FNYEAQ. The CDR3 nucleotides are TGTGCCAGCAGCTTCGGACTAGCGGGGGGGTGGAATGAGCAGTTCTTC. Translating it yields CASSFGLAGGWNEQFF.

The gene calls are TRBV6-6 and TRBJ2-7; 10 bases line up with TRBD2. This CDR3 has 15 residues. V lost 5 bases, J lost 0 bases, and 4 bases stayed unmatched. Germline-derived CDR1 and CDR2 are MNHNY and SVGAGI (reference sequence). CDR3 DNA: TGTGCCAGCAGTCATACTAGCGGGAACTCCTACGAGCAGTACTTC. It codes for CASSHTSGNSYEQYF.

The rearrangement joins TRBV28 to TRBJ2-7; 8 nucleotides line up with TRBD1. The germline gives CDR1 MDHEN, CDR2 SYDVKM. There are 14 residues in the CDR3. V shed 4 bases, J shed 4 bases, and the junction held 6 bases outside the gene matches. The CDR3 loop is CASSSSDRAYEQYF. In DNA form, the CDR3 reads TGTGCCAGCAGTTCCTCGGACAGGGCGTACGAGCAGTACTTC.

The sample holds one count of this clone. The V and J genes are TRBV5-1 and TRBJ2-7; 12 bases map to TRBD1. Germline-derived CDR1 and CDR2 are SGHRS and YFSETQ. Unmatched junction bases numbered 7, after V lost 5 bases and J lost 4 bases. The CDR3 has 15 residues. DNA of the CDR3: TGCGCCAGCAGAGTGGGACAGGGGGCGTTTTACGAGCAGTACTTC. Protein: CASRVGQGAFYEQYF.

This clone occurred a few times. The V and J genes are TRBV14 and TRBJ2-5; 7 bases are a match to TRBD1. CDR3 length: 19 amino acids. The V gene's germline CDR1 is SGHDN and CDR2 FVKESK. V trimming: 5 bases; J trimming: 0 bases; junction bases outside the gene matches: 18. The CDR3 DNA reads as TGTGCCAGCAGCGAAATAAGGCGGCCTTCCAGGGGGTACCAAGAGACCCAGTACTTC. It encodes CASSEIRRPSRGYQETQYF.

The CDR3 coding sequence is TGTGCCAGCAGCCCAGCGGGAGCATTTTGGGAGGGCACAGATACGCAGTATTTT. Translation gives CASSPAGAFWEGTDTQYF. The chain joins TRBV3-1 (or the pseudogene TRBV3-2) to TRBJ2-3; 8 bases line up with TRBD2. J was trimmed by 1 base and V by 4 bases; bases with no gene match: 13. This CDR3 comprises 18 residues. The germline V gene has CDR1 LGHDT and CDR2 YNNKEL (reference sequence).

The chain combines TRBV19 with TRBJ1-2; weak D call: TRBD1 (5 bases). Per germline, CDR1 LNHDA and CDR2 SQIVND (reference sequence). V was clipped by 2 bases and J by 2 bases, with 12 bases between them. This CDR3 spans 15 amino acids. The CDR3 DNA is TGTGCCAGTAGTATAATGTCAGGGATGAACTATGGCTACACCTTC. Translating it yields CASSIMSGMNYGYTF.

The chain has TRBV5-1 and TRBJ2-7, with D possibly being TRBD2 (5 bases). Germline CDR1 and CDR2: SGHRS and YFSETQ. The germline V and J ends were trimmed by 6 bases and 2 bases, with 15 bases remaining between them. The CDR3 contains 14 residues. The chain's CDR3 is CASTKEVQPYEQYF. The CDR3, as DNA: TGCGCCAGCACAAAGGAGGTCCAACCCTACGAGCAGTACTTC.

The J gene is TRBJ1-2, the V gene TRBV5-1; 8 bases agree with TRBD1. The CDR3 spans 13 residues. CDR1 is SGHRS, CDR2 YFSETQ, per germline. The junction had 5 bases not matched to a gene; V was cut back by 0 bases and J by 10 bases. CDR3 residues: CASSLGQGSIYTF. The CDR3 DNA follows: TGCGCCAGCAGCTTGGGACAGGGGAGTATCTACACCTTC.

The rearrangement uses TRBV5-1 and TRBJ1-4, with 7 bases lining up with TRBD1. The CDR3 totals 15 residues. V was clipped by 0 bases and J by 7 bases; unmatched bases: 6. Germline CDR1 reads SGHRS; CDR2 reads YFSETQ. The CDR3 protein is CASSLVGTVGEKLFF. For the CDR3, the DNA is TGCGCCAGCAGCTTGGTTGGGACAGTAGGTGAAAAACTGTTTTTT.

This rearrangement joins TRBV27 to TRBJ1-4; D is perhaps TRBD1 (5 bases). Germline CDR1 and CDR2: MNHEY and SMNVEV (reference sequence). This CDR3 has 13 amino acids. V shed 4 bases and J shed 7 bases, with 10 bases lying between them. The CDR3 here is CASSSGSFEKLFF. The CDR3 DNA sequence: TGTGCCAGCAGTTCAGGGTCCTTTGAAAAACTGTTTTTT. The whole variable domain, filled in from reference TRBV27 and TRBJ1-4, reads EAQVTQNPRYLITVTGKKLTVTCSQNMNHEYMSWYRQDPGLGLRQIYYSMNVEVTDKGDVPEGYKVSRKEKRNFPLILESPSPNQTSLYFCASSSGSFEKLFFGSGTQLSVL.

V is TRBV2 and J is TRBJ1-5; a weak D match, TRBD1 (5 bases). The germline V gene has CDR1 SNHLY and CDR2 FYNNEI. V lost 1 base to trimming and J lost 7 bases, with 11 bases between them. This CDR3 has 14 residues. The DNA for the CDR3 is TGTGCCAGCAGTGAAGTGGCAGGGAACCAGCCCCAGCATTTT. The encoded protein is CASSEVAGNQPQHF. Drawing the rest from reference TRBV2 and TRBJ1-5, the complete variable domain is EPEVTQTPSHQVTQMGQEVILRCVPISNHLYFYWYRQILGQKVEFLVSFYNNEISEKSEIFDDQFSVERPDGSNFTLKIRSTKLEDSAMYFCASSEVAGNQPQHFGDGTRLSIL.